Reported below is one T cell receptor beta chain. Its antigen remains unidentified. The source of the sample is a study of CD8+ T cells in alopecia areata. Study results and limitations: Resident alphabeta T cells of normal skin are also sequenced in scalp samples. Unlike in mice, where it was clearer, TCR sharing across patients was less clear, possibly HLA-related. Higher clonality was seen in lesional scalp than in normal scalp, especially in alopecia totalis/universalis.

Starting from PBMCs, sorting isolated CD4+ and CD8+ T cells. The CDR3 contains 15 residues. Germline V gene data show CDR1 as SEHNR and CDR2 as FQNEAQ (reference sequence). V lost 5 bases to trimming and J lost 6 bases, with 18 bases between them. cDNA reverse transcribed from extracted RNA served as the sequencing template. The protocol was immunoSEQ multiplex PCR, while the TCRdb copy is restricted to in-frame clones and leaves out a portion. The sample has about 110,000 clones, approximately 59% seen once. The source is a human donor in good health. The chain joins TRBV7-9 to TRBJ2-3; TRBD2 might be the D (7 bases). Sequenced material: CD8+ T cells sorted from blood. CDR3 DNA: TGTGCCAGCAGCCCCGTTCGGGGGGCTCGGGATACGCAGTATTTT. Its protein is CASSPVRGARDTQYF.